This T cell receptor (beta chain) was documented in a study of prognosis after radiotherapy for stage I lung cancer (dated by TCRdb to 2020 to 2022). Notes on the research overall: Between early 2018 and early 2019, under 20 patients with stage I NSCLC were enrolled in Nanjing, China. Some 14 of the patients were found to have newly diagnosed primary stage I lung tumors, and several were living with oligometastatic NSCLC after surgical resection of the primary tumor. All patients were considered medically inoperable, owing to comorbidities in 11 to 12 and refusal of surgery in seven or eight. The cohort comprised roughly 12 men and five or six women with a median age of about 70 years, ranging from roughly 50 to 84 years. About 12 patients had adenocarcinoma and about seven had squamous cell carcinoma as the tumor histology. SBRT was given in 3 to 5 fractions with a biologically effective dose of at least 100 Gy, using image-guided IMRT or VMAT. In every patient, SBRT was given without any concurrent therapy. About 20% of the 19 patients developed distant metastases after SBRT, at a median of approximately 7 months; the other 15 showed no significant progression. This study profiled peripheral blood TCR beta repertoires from stage I NSCLC patients before and after stereotactic body radiotherapy and linked the repertoires to distant failure. For each of the roughly 19 patients, one blood sample was taken before SBRT and one after, so the study sequenced some 38 samples in total. Results and caveats for the whole study, not just this receptor: Tumor specificity of expanded TCR clones was not determined. Limitations of the study included a small cohort and short follow-up, and the study findings need independent validation. Post-SBRT Shannon entropy and its change from baseline were lower in patients who developed distant metastases; baseline Shannon entropy was not associated with metastases. None of the reported P values were adjusted for multiple comparisons. TRBV and TRBJ usage frequencies reportedly differed by metastasis status, in two V genes at baseline and in eight or nine V and two J genes after SBRT. After SBRT, the number of unique TCR clones decreased (median around 10,000 before versus 6,000 to 7,000 after; Wilcoxon paired P=0.011).

All patients had node-negative disease on CT and PET/CT, and none had a history of other malignancies or had previously received chemotherapy or radiotherapy. At each of two time points, around 5.9 milliliters of peripheral venous blood were collected in EDTA tubes. PBMCs were isolated by Ficoll-Paque Plus density-gradient centrifugation. Samples were stored at -80°C immediately after collection until analysis. The germline V gene encodes CDR1 SEHNR and CDR2 FQNEAQ (reference sequence). The CDR3 holds 14 amino acids from the cysteine to the phenylalanine. Just CDR3 DNA is preserved here, 42 bases in frame from base 1. The V end loses 5 bases and the J end loses 0 bases, and a stretch of 11 bases separates them. As for this clonotype: What antigen it recognizes has not been identified. A far larger clone is off by one base, so a read error is likely.

Two rounds of multiplex PCR were used to amplify the TCR beta CDR3 region from genomic DNA. In the first PCR round, primers specific to each TRBV and TRBJ gene were used, and the primer sequences were filed in Chinese patent CN105087789A. Universal primers were used in the second PCR round. The Roche High Pure PCR Template Preparation Kit was used to extract genomic DNA from frozen PBMCs. An Illumina HiSeq 3000 was used to sequence the libraries paired-end with 151 bp reads. In the original analysis: CutAdapt was used to remove raw reads lacking the multiplex PCR primer sequences. Using PEAR, the high-quality paired reads were merged into contigs. TRB V, D and J gene segments were assigned to each contig with MiXCR by alignment to reference sequences. To remove sequencing errors, CDR3 sequences were clustered according to base quality and sequence similarity. Diversity was calculated as Shannon entropy divided by the natural log of the number of productive TCR sequences. Clonality was defined as one minus Shannon entropy divided by the natural log of the number of unique clonotypes. Progression-free survival cut-offs for repertoire metrics were chosen using the Youden index of ROC curves, with analyses run in R 3.5.3. Using fastp at Q25 and MiXCR, TCRdb reprocessed the public reads and kept productive beta chains. Each entry is one CDR3 protein sequence, shown with its most common DNA and genes. What appears here as the V and J calls and clone size reflects TCRdb's work, not the paper's. Counted in this sample were 15,000 or so distinct CDR3 sequences; around 32% of them appeared once. The ten largest clones take up approximately 23% of the sample.

This clonotype originated in a donor over 45 with non-small cell lung cancer. Sequences were derived from PBMCs, sampled before or after stereotactic body radiation therapy (not recorded which). The chain links TRBV7-9 with TRBJ2-7; TRBD2 is a weak D gene call, 6 bases matching. The CDR3 reads as follows: CASSHGGASYEQYF. The DNA sequence follows: TGTGCCAGCAGCCACGGCGGGGCCTCCTACGAGCAGTACTTC.